The T cell receptor beta chain described here comes from a study of blood T cells in healthy people across ages. CDR3 length: 15 amino acids. V was clipped by 5 bases and J by 7 bases; unmatched bases: 8. The germline gives CDR1 MNHEY, CDR2 SVGAGI. For the second PCR, which ran for roughly 6 to 12 cycles, a sample-barcoded 5' primer and a J-beta primer mix were used. Using its own MiXCR run on the 5' RACE reads, TCRdb lists one record per CDR3 protein. The profile shows fewer than 900,000 distinct CDR3 sequences, more than 40% of them singletons. This sequence joins TRBV6-5 and TRBJ2-1; 10 nucleotides match TRBD1. The sequence was obtained from a woman aged 60 to 75 in good health. Material for sequencing was blood. The CDR3 protein is CASSLPRQGANEQFF. CDR3 DNA sequence: TGTGCCAGCAGTCTCCCGCGACAGGGGGCTAATGAGCAGTTCTTC.